This note documents a single TCR beta chain sequence. Germline CDR1 is SNHLY and CDR2 is FYNNEI. This CDR3 has 14 residues. Germline trimming cut 1 base from V and 2 bases from J; bases unmatched to any gene: 2. The PCR ran on 60 Vbeta and 13 Jbeta primers. Sequencing used immunoSEQ multiplex PCR; TCRdb keeps in-frame clones, though not all of them. The sample shows approximately 150,000 clones, roughly three quarters of them seen only once. The data originate from a study of cytomegalovirus exposure and HLA in healthy donors. Sequences were obtained from PBMCs. The chain recombines TRBV2 with TRBJ2-7; 7 bases fit TRBD1. This clonotype originated in a human donor in good health. The CDR3 protein is CASSEGTGAYEQYF. The CDR3 nucleotides read TGTGCCAGCAGTGAAGGGACAGGAGCCTACGAGCAGTACTTC.